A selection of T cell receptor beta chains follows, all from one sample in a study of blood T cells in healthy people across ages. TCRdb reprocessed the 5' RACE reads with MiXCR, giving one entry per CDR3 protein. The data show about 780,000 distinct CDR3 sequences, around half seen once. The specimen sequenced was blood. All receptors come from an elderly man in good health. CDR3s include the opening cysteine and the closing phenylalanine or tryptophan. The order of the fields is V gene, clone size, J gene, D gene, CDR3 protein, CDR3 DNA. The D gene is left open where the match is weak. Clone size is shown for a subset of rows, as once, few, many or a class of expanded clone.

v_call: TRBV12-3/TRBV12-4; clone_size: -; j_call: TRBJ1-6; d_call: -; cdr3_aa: CTSSPSTAPTLHF; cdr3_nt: TGTACCAGCAGTCCTTCGACCGCCCCGACCCTCCACTTT
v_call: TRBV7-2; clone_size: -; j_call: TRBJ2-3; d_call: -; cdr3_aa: CASANSRTADTQYF; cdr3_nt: TGTGCCAGCGCAAACAGCCGGACTGCAGATACGCAGTATTTT
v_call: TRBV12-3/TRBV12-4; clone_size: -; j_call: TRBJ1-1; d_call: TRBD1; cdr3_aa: CASRADRDTEAFF; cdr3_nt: TGTGCCAGCAGAGCAGACAGGGACACTGAAGCTTTCTTT
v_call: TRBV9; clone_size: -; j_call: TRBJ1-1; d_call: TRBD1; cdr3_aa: CASSETQGAGTEAFF; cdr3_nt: TGTGCCAGCAGCGAGACACAGGGGGCTGGAACTGAAGCTTTCTTT
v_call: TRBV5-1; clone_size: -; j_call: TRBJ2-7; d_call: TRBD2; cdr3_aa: CASGSTSGPYEQYF; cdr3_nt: TGCGCCAGCGGGTCGACTAGCGGTCCCTACGAGCAGTACTTC
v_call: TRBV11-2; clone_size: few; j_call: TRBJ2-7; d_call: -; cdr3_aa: CASSLGFNEQYF; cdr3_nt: TGTGCCAGCAGCTTAGGGTTCAATGAGCAGTACTTC
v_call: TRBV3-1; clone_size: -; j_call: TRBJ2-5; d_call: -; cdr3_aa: CASSHAPRRETQYF; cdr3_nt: TGTGCCAGCAGCCACGCCCCCAGGCGAGAGACCCAGTACTTC
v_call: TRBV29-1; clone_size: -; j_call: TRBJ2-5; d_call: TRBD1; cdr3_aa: CSTAGTDGTQYF; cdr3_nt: TGCAGCACTGCTGGGACAGATGGGACCCAGTACTTC
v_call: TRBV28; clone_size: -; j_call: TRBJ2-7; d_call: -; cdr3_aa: CATSLPRYEQYF; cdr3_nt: TGTGCCACCTCCCTACCGCGGTACGAGCAGTACTTC
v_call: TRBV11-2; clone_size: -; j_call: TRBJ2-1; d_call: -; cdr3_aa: CASSLGRIGEQFF; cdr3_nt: TGTGCCAGCAGCTTAGGACGTATCGGGGAGCAGTTCTTC
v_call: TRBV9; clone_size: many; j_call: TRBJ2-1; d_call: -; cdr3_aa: CASSESAGENYEQFF; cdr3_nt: TGTGCCAGCAGCGAGTCGGCAGGGGAAAACTATGAGCAGTTCTTC
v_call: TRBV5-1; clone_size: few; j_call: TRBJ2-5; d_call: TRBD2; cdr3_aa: CASSPDGTPGGETQYF; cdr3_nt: TGCGCCAGCAGCCCTGACGGGACTCCGGGGGGGGAGACCCAGTACTTC
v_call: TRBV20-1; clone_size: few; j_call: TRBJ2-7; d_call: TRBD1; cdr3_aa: CSARESVQGVPYEQYF; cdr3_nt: TGCAGTGCTAGAGAATCCGTCCAGGGGGTTCCATACGAGCAGTACTTC
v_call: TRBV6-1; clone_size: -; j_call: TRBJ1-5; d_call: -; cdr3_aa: CASSDVRRARQRHF; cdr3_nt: TGTGCCAGCAGTGACGTGAGAAGAGCGCGCCAAAGGCATTTT
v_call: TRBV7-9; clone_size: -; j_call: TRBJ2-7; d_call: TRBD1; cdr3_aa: CASSLGRDRGRHEQYF; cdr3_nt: TGTGCCAGCAGCTTAGGCCGGGACAGGGGGAGACACGAGCAGTACTTC
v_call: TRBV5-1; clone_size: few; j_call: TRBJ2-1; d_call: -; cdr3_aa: CASSTEGYNEQFF; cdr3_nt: TGCGCCAGCAGCACTGAGGGGTATAATGAGCAGTTCTTC
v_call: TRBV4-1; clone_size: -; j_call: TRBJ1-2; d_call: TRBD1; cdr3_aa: CASSHDRQGAFGYTF; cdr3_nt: TGCGCCAGCAGCCATGATCGGCAGGGGGCATTTGGCTACACCTTC
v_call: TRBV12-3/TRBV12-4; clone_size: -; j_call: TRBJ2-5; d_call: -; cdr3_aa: CASSSAGRRQETQYF; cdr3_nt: TGTGCCAGCAGTTCAGCCGGACGGAGACAAGAGACCCAGTACTTC
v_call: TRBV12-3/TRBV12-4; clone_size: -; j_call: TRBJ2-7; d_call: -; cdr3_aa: CASSLSSAGSGEQYF; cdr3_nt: TGTGCCAGCAGTTTATCCTCTGCGGGTTCAGGCGAGCAGTACTTC
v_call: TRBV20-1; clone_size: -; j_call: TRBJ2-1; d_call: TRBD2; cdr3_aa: CSAELAGYTYNEQFF; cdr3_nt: TGCAGTGCCGAGCTAGCGGGCTATACCTACAATGAGCAGTTCTTC
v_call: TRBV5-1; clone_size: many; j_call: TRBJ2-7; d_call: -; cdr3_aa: CASSLDDPIYEQYF; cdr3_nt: TGCGCCAGCAGCTTGGATGACCCCATCTACGAGCAGTACTTC
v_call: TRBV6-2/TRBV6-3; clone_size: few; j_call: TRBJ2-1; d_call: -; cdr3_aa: CASSVDAPSYNEQFF; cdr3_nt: TGTGCCAGCAGTGTTGACGCCCCCTCCTACAATGAGCAGTTCTTC
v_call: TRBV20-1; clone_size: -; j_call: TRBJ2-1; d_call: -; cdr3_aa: CSAGDRLYNEQFF; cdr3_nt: TGCAGTGCTGGAGATCGGCTCTACAATGAGCAGTTCTTC
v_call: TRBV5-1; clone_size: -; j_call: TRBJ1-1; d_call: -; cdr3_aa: CASSVKMGLNTEAFF; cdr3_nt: TGCGCCAGCAGCGTAAAGATGGGCCTGAACACTGAAGCTTTCTTT
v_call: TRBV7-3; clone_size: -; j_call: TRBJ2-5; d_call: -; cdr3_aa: CASSLGPFQETQYF; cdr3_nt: TGTGCCAGCAGCTTGGGTCCTTTCCAAGAGACCCAGTACTTC
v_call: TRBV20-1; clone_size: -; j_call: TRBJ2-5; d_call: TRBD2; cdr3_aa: CSARDVRRTSGSVGETQYF; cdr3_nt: TGCAGTGCTAGAGATGTACGGAGGACTAGCGGGAGTGTTGGAGAGACCCAGTACTTC
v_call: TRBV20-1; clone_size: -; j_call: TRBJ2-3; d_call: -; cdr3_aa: CSVPGASTDTQYF; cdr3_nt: TGCAGTGTGCCGGGAGCTAGCACAGATACGCAGTATTTT
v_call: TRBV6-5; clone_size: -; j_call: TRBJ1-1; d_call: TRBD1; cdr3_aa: CASSVDRGFTEAFF; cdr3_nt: TGTGCCAGCAGCGTAGACAGGGGATTCACTGAAGCTTTCTTT
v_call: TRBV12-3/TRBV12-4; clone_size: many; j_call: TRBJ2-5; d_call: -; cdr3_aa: CASSFGTGLQETQYF; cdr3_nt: TGTGCCAGCAGTTTCGGGACGGGGCTTCAAGAGACCCAGTACTTC
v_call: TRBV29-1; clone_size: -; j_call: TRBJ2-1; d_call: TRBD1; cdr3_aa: CSVAIGTGRDEQFF; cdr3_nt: TGCAGCGTTGCAATCGGGACAGGGAGGGATGAGCAGTTCTTC
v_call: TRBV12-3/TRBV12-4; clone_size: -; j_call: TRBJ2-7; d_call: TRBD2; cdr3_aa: CASIPPSGSYEQYF; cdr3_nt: TGTGCCAGCATACCCCCGAGCGGGAGTTACGAGCAGTACTTC
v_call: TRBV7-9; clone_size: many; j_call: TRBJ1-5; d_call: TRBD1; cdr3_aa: CASSLGQGGQPQHF; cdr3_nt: TGTGCCAGCAGCCTGGGACAGGGGGGCCAGCCCCAGCATTTT
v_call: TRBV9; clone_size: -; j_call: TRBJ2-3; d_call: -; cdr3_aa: CASTSLPEGWGRDTQYF; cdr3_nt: TGTGCCAGCACTAGTCTCCCCGAGGGGTGGGGGAGAGATACGCAGTATTTT
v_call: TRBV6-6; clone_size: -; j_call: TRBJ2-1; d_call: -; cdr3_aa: CASSYRDGTYNEQFF; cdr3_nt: TGTGCCAGCAGTTACCGGGACGGGACCTACAATGAGCAGTTCTTC
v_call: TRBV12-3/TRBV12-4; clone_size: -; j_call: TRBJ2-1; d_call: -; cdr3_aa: CASSPPKGEQFF; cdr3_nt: TGTGCCAGCAGCCCACCCAAGGGTGAGCAGTTCTTC
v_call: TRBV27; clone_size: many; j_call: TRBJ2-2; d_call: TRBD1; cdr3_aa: CASSYGTGGGGELFF; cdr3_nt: TGTGCCAGCAGTTACGGGACAGGGGGCGGCGGGGAGCTGTTTTTT
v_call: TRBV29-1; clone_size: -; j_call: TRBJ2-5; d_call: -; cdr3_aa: CSVEDVGAGKTQYF; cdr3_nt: TGCAGCGTTGAAGATGTAGGGGCCGGGAAGACCCAGTACTTC
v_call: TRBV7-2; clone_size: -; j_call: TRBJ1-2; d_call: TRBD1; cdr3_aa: CASSLDRNSNYGYTF; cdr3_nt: TGTGCCAGCAGCTTGGACAGGAATTCTAACTATGGCTACACCTTC
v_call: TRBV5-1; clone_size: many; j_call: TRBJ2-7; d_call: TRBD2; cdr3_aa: CASSLALSGAYEQYF; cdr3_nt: TGCGCCAGCAGCTTGGCCCTTAGCGGGGCCTACGAGCAGTACTTC
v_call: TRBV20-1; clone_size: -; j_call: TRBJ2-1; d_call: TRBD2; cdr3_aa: CSASPLSSGPYNEQFF; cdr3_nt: TGCAGTGCTAGCCCATTATCTAGCGGACCCTACAATGAGCAGTTCTTC
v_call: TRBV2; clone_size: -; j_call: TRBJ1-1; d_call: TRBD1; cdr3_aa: CASSRQGVAEAFF; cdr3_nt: TGTGCCAGCAGCAGACAGGGGGTGGCTGAAGCTTTCTTT
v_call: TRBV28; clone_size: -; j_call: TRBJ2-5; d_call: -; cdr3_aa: CASSLPPWNEQYF; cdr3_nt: TGTGCCAGCAGCCTCCCCCCTTGGAATGAGCAGTACTTC
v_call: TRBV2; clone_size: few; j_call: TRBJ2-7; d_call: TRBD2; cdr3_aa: CASMRGRSSYEQYF; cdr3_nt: TGTGCCAGCATGCGGGGGAGGAGCTCCTACGAGCAGTACTTC
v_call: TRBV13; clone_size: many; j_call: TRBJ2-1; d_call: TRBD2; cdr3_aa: CASSSGTTYNEQFF; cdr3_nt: TGTGCCAGCAGCTCCGGGACTACCTACAATGAGCAGTTCTTC
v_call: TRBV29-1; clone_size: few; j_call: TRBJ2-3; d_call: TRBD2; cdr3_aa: CSSGGASGDHTDTQYF; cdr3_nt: TGCAGCTCCGGCGGGGCTAGCGGGGACCACACAGATACGCAGTATTTT
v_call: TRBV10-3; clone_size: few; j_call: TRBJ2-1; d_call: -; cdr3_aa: CARGKDYNEQFF; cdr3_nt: TGTGCCAGAGGGAAAGACTACAATGAGCAGTTCTTC